One and the same sample provided the 23 T cell receptor beta chains below, sequenced in a study of technical replicates of blood from a handful of donors listed by TCRdb under 2017. Libraries came from the immunoSEQ multiplex PCR assay. Imported from immuneACCESS, the table was reduced by TCRdb to in-frame sequences with V and J called. These copies leave out some clones; in studies compared against another copy, an unresolved V gene accounts for under half, and the cause of the remainder is not known. The sample table records roughly 70,000 clones; over 85% of these occur just once. The ten largest clones add up to 0.39% of the sample. Sequencing was performed on T cells isolated from PBMCs. The receptors shown here come from a human donor in good health.

The chain has TRBV27 and TRBJ2-2, with D maybe TRBD2 (6 bases). Trimming pared 5 bases from V and 0 bases from J, leaving 19 bases between. The CDR3 has 18 residues. Germline V gene data show CDR1 as MNHEY and CDR2 as SMNVEV (reference sequence). CDR3 residues: CASSGLPYWEANTGELFF. The CDR3 nucleotides read TGTGCCAGCAGTGGACTACCTTACTGGGAGGCGAACACCGGGGAGCTGTTTTTT.

The V and J genes are TRBV28 and TRBJ1-2, with a possible D match to TRBD1 (6 bases). Germline lookup yields CDR1 MDHEN and CDR2 SYDVKM. The germline V and J ends were trimmed by 7 bases and 6 bases, with 12 bases remaining between them. CDR3 length: 12 residues. Here the CDR3 reads CASTTGVHGYTF. The DNA for the CDR3 is TGTGCCAGCACGACAGGCGTCCATGGCTACACCTTC.

This clone was observed a single time. The rearrangement joins TRBV27 to TRBJ2-5; weak D call: TRBD1 (5 bases). This CDR3 is built from 12 residues. V lost 8 bases and J 5 bases, leaving 12 bases between the germline ends. In germline, CDR1 is MNHEY, CDR2 SMNVEV (reference sequence). CDR3 DNA sequence: TGTGCCAGCGGAGACAGTTTCGAGACCCAGTACTTC. Amino acid sequence: CASGDSFETQYF.

CDR3 region: CASSLREGIRETQYF. The CDR3 region has the DNA TGTGCCAGCAGCCTCCGGGAGGGGATAAGAGAGACCCAGTACTTC. The J gene is TRBJ2-5, the V gene TRBV9; 8 bases are shared with TRBD2. Germline V lookup: CDR1 SGDLS, CDR2 YYNGEE. The CDR3 spans 15 residues. J lost 4 bases, V lost 4 bases, and 9 bases had no gene match.

The chain carries TRBV10-3 and TRBJ2-1, with 7 bases that match TRBD1. The V gene end was trimmed by 2 bases and the J gene end by 4 bases; junction bases not matched to a gene: 5. In germline, CDR1 is ENHRY, CDR2 SYGVKD. The CDR3 extends over 15 amino acids. This CDR3 reads CAISEQGGVYNEQFF. CDR3 nucleotides: TGTGCCATCAGTGAGCAAGGGGGCGTATACAATGAGCAGTTCTTC.

V gene TRBV28 combines with J gene TRBJ2-3, with 11 bases lining up with TRBD2. This CDR3 is built from 14 residues. V lost 6 bases, J lost 4 bases, and 3 bases stayed unmatched. Germline loops: CDR1 MDHEN, CDR2 SYDVKM. In DNA, the CDR3 is TGTGCCAGCAGGACTAGCGGGAAGTCAGATACGCAGTATTTT. Translation: CASRTSGKSDTQYF.

This clone has more than one count but fewer than ten. CDR3 loop: CASSLMSPMNTEAFF. The CDR3 nucleotides read TGCGCCAGCAGCTTGATGAGTCCAATGAACACTGAAGCTTTCTTT. The V gene is TRBV5-1, the J gene TRBJ1-1, with unresolved D. CDR1 and CDR2 from the germline V gene are SGHRS and YFSETQ. The CDR3 runs to 15 residues. V was shortened by 1 base and J by 0 bases, with 10 bases between the two germline ends.

This chain joins TRBV19 and TRBJ2-2; TRBD2 matches 7 bases. Trimming cost V 5 bases and J 5 bases; bases outside gene matches: 11. Germline V lookup: CDR1 LNHDA, CDR2 SQIVND (reference sequence). CDR3 length: 16 residues. CDR3 sequence (DNA): TGTGCCAGTAGTCCCGGGGCGGGAGTACGGACCGGGGAGCTGTTTTTT. Protein product: CASSPGAGVRTGELFF.

V is TRBV30 and J is TRBJ2-7, with D uncertain. Germline V gives CDR1 GTSNPN, CDR2 SVGIG (reference sequence). The CDR3 extends over 13 amino acids. Trimming took 0 bases from V and 3 from J, leaving 9 bases between them. CDR3 sequence (DNA): TGTGCCTGGAGTGTATCTTCAGGCTACGAGCAGTACTTC. Its protein product is CAWSVSSGYEQYF.

This rearrangement joins TRBV18 to TRBJ1-2, with 7 positions matching TRBD1. Losses at the gene ends were 2 bases for V and 2 bases for J; bases not matched to a gene: 8. The CDR3 totals 16 residues. Per germline, CDR1 KGHSH and CDR2 LQKENI. The CDR3 coding sequence is TGTGCCAGCTCACCAGCCGCGGGACAGACAAACTATGGCTACACCTTC. It is translated as CASSPAAGQTNYGYTF.

The chain carries TRBV7-9 and TRBJ2-1; D not certain. Trimming cost V 1 base and J 7 bases, with 5 bases left between them. The CDR3 runs to 12 residues. Germline CDR1 is SEHNR and CDR2 is FQNEAQ (reference sequence). The CDR3 DNA reads TGTGCCAGCAGCTTAGGCGTAAATGAGCAGTTCTTC. It is translated as CASSLGVNEQFF.

The chain links TRBV5-1 to TRBJ2-7, with 9 bases that match TRBD1. V was clipped by 0 bases and J by 4 bases; unmatched bases: 2. The CDR3 length is 14 residues. In germline, CDR1 is SGHRS, CDR2 YFSETQ. The CDR3: CASSLGTGVYEQYF. The CDR3 nucleotides read TGCGCCAGCAGCTTGGGGACAGGGGTTTACGAGCAGTACTTC.

The rearrangement uses TRBV5-4 and TRBJ1-1; TRBD1 aligns across 7 bases. This CDR3 region has 15 residues. V was pared by 3 bases and J by 4 bases, with 9 bases of the junction left unmatched. Germline V gives CDR1 SGHNT, CDR2 YYREEE (reference sequence). The chain's CDR3 is CASSSPQGVATEAFF. DNA for the CDR3: TGTGCCAGCAGCTCCCCCCAGGGGGTGGCCACTGAAGCTTTCTTT.

V is TRBV19 and J is TRBJ2-7; 9 bases line up with TRBD2. The trim removed 5 bases at V and 3 bases at J, leaving 5 bases unmatched. This CDR3 spans 14 amino acids. Germline assignment: CDR1 LNHDA and CDR2 SQIVND (reference sequence). The CDR3 is CASSPSGINYEQYF. The CDR3 nucleotides are TGTGCCAGTAGTCCTAGCGGGATAAACTACGAGCAGTACTTC.

Concerning this clone: This same CDR3 is encoded by further DNA sequences in the sample. The CDR3 is CSVLQGNTEAFF. CDR3 DNA: TGCAGCGTATTACAGGGAAACACTGAAGCTTTCTTT. This chain connects TRBV29-1 to TRBJ1-1, with a tentative D call TRBD1 (6 bases). This CDR3 is built from 12 residues. Between the trimmed V and J ends, which lost 6 bases and 2 bases, there was a span of 10 bases. Germline V gene data show CDR1 as SQVTM and CDR2 as ANQGSEA.

The chain links TRBV7-9 to TRBJ2-7, with D perhaps TRBD2 (6 bases). The ends were cut back, 5 bases at V and 3 bases at J, with 14 bases in the middle. Germline V gene lookup returns CDR1 SEHNR and CDR2 FQNEAQ (reference sequence). The CDR3 covers 14 residues. This CDR3 reads CASSPPSEHYEQYF. The CDR3 DNA sequence: TGTGCCAGCAGCCCACCTAGCGAACACTACGAGCAGTACTTC.

The chain couples TRBV27 to TRBJ2-7; possible D gene TRBD1, 6 bases. Germline V CDR1 and CDR2: MNHEY, SMNVEV (reference sequence). CDR3 length equals 16 residues. V was shortened by 2 bases and J by 3 bases, with 17 bases between the two germline ends. CDR3 region: CASSLTGTGFIYEQYF. In DNA form, the CDR3 reads TGTGCCAGCAGTTTAACCGGCACAGGGTTTATCTACGAGCAGTACTTC.

The rearrangement uses TRBV28 and TRBJ1-3; D gene unclear. CDR1 and CDR2 from the germline V gene are MDHEN and SYDVKM. The CDR3 consists of 12 residues. V lost 6 bases, J lost 4 bases, and 7 bases lay in between. As DNA, the CDR3 is TGTGCCAGCAGAGCTTTAGGAAACACCATATATTTT. Amino acid sequence: CASRALGNTIYF.

The rearrangement joins TRBV4-1 to TRBJ2-7; 9 nucleotides line up with TRBD2. The CDR3 is 14 residues long. Unmatched junction bases numbered 1, after V lost 1 base and J lost 3 bases. The germline gives CDR1 MGHRA, CDR2 YSYEKL. The CDR3 loop reads CASSQGSGSYEQYF. Written as DNA, the CDR3 is TGCGCCAGCAGCCAAGGTAGCGGGAGCTACGAGCAGTACTTC.

This sequence joins TRBV7-8 and TRBJ1-1; no reliable D call. In germline, CDR1 is SGHVS, CDR2 FQNEAQ. The V gene lost 3 bases and the J gene lost 0 bases, with 8 bases spanning the gap. The CDR3 contains 14 residues. CDR3 protein: CASSFQEVNTEAFF. In nucleotides, the CDR3 is TGTGCCAGCAGCTTTCAAGAGGTGAACACTGAAGCTTTCTTT.

The chain joins TRBV4-2 to TRBJ2-1, with 10 bases fitting TRBD2. The CDR3 length is 16 residues. With V trimmed by 0 bases and J by 5 bases, 4 bases remained unmatched. Germline lookup yields CDR1 LGHNA and CDR2 YNFKEQ. Written as DNA, the CDR3 is TGTGCCAGCAGCCAAGATAGTCTAGCGGGAGACAATGAGCAGTTCTTC. This codes for CASSQDSLAGDNEQFF.

The chain uses TRBV19 and TRBJ1-1; D may be TRBD1 (5 bases). V was pared by 7 bases and J by 6 bases, with 24 bases between. CDR1 is LNHDA, CDR2 SQIVND, per germline (reference sequence). The CDR3 is made up of 16 amino acids. The CDR3 reads CASITWQGGNRSEAFF. The DNA of the CDR3 is TGTGCCAGTATCACCTGGCAGGGAGGTAATAGGTCTGAAGCTTTCTTT.

The chain uses TRBV7-4 and TRBJ2-7, with 11 bases identical to TRBD1. V lost 5 bases to trimming and J lost 5 bases; unmatched junction nucleotides: 8. CDR1 and CDR2 (germline): SGHVT, SQSDAQ. CDR3 length: 15 residues. CDR3 amino acids: CASSLGTGGIDEQYF. The DNA for the CDR3 is TGTGCCAGCAGCCTAGGGACAGGGGGAATAGACGAGCAGTACTTC.